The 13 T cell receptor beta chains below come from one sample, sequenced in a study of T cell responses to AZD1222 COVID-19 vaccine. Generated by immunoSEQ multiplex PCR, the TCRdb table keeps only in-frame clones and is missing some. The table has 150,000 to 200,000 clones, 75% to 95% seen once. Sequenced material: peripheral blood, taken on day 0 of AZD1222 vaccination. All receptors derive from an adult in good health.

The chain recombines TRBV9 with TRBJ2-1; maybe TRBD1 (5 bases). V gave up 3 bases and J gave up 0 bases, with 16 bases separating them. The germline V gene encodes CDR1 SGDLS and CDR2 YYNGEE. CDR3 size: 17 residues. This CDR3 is CASSGSWGSGSYNEQFF. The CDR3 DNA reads TGTGCCAGCAGCGGTAGTTGGGGCTCCGGCTCCTACAATGAGCAGTTCTTC.

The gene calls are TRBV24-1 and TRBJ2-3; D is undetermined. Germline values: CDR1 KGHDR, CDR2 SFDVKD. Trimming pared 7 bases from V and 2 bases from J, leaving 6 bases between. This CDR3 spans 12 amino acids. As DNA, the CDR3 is TGTGCCACCAGCTCCACCACAGATACGCAGTATTTT. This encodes CATSSTTDTQYF.

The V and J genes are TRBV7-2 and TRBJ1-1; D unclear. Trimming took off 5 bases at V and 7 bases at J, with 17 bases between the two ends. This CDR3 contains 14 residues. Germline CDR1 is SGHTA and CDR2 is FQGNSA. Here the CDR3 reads CASSPTPLLSEAFF. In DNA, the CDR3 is TGTGCCAGCAGCCCAACTCCGTTACTTAGTGAAGCTTTCTTT.

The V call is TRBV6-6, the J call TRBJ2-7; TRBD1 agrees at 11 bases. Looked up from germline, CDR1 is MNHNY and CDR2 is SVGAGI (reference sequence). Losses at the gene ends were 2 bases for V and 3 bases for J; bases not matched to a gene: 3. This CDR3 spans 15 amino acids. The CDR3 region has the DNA TGTGCCAGCAGTTACGCTGGGACAGGGGGCTACGAGCAGTACTTC. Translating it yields CASSYAGTGGYEQYF.

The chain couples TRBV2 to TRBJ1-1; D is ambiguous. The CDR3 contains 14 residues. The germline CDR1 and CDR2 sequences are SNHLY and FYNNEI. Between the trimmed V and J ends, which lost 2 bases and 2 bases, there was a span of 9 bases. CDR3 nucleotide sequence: TGTGCCAGCAGTGAAAGAGGCCCAAACACTGAAGCTTTCTTT. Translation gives CASSERGPNTEAFF.

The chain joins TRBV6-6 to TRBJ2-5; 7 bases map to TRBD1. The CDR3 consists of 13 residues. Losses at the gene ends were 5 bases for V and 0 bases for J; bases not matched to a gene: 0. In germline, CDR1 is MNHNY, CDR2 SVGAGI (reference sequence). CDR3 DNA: TGTGCCAGCAGTGACAGGGACCAAGAGACCCAGTACTTC. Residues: CASSDRDQETQYF.

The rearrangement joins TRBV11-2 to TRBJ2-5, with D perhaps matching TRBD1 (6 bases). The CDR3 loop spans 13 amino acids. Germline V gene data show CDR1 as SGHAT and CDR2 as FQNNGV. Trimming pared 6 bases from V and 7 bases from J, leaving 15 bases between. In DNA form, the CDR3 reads TGTGCCAGCAGTCTGGACTCAGGGGTGACCCAGTACTTC. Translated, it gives CASSLDSGVTQYF.

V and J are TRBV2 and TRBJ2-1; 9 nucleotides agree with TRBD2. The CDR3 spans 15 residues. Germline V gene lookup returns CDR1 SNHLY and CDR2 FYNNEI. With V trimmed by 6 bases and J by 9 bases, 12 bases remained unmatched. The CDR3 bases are TGTGCCAGCAGCTCAAGCGGGGGGCAAGCGCCTGAGCAGTTCTTC. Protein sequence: CASSSSGGQAPEQFF.

The CDR3 DNA is TGTGCCAGCAGCGTAGCTGGCGGGGGGCAAGATACGCAGTATTTT. Translation: CASSVAGGGQDTQYF. The chain links TRBV9 to TRBJ2-3; 8 nucleotides align to TRBD2. The V and J ends lost 0 bases and 5 bases, in that order; junction bases with no gene match: 5. The CDR3 extends over 15 amino acids. CDR1 and CDR2 (germline): SGDLS, YYNGEE.

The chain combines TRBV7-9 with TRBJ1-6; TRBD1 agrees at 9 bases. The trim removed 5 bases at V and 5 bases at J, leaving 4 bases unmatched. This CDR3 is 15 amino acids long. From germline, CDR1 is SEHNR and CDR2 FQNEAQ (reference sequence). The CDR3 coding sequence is TGTGCCAGCAGCGGGTGGACAGGGGATAATTCACCCCTCCACTTT. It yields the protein CASSGWTGDNSPLHF.

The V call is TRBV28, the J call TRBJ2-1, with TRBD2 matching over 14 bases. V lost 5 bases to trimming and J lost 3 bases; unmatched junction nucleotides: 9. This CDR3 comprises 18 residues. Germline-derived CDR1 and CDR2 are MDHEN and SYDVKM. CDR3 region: CASSPQGLAGGLYNEQFF. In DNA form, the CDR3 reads TGTGCCAGCAGTCCCCAAGGACTAGCGGGGGGCCTCTACAATGAGCAGTTCTTC.

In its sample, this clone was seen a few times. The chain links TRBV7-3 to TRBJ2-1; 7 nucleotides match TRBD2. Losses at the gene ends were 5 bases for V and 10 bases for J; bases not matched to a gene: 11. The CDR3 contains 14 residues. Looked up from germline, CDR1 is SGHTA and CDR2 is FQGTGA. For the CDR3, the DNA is TGTGCCAGCAGCCCCGGACTAGTAATGCGGGAGCAGTTCTTC. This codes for CASSPGLVMREQFF.

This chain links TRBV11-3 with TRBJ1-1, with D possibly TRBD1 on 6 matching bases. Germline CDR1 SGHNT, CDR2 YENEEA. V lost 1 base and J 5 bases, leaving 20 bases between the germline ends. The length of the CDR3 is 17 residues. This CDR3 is CASSLGLWGLGETEAFF. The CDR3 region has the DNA TGTGCCAGCAGCTTAGGGCTATGGGGGCTGGGAGAGACTGAAGCTTTCTTT.